This T cell receptor beta chain was retrieved from a study of cytomegalovirus exposure and HLA in healthy donors. General study results and limits: Researchers catalogued 164 TCR beta chains as cytomegalovirus-associated. High sensitivity and specificity were reportedly achieved when the classifier diagnosed cytomegalovirus status.

CDR1 is SGHTA and CDR2 is FQGTGA in the germline V gene. This CDR3 comprises 14 residues. V was clipped by 2 bases and J by 7 bases, with 12 bases between them. In the PCR, 60 Vbeta and 13 Jbeta primers were used. Data came from immunoSEQ multiplex PCR; TCRdb stores just in-frame clones and leaves some out. The sample has 100,000 to 150,000 clones, approximately 82% seen once; the top ten hold 15% to 20%. Comment on this clone: Antigen: not known.

The rearrangement uses TRBV7-3 and TRBJ2-1, with D possibly being TRBD2 (6 bases). This TCR came from a man aged 18 to 29 in good health and CMV-seropositive. Sample: PBMCs. As DNA, the CDR3 is TGTGCCAGCAGCTTAGGAGGGGCGCATAATGAGCAGTTCTTC. It codes for CASSLGGAHNEQFF.